A single sample gave rise to the 20 T cell receptor beta chains below, sequenced in a study of T-cell reconstitution after alpha-beta-depleted transplantation in children. Unique molecular identifiers were used in preparing the TCRbeta library. TCRdb processed the PCR reads anew with MiXCR; each CDR3 protein has one entry. The table lists under 140,000 distinct CDR3 sequences, 9% to 12% of them singletons. The sample here was PBMCs from the stem cell graft donor, taken from the stem cell graft. These receptors were collected from a human donor who donated a stem cell graft to a child with acute lymphoblastic leukemia.

This clonotype was counted ten times or more. In DNA form, the CDR3 reads TGCAGCGTCGGAGGGCCCGGGGCCACCTACGAGCAGTACTTC. As protein: CSVGGPGATYEQYF. V gene TRBV29-1 combines with J gene TRBJ2-7, with TRBD2 as a possible D gene (6 bases). Germline assignment: CDR1 SQVTM and CDR2 ANQGSEA. V was shortened by 6 bases and J by 2 bases, with 17 bases between the two germline ends. The CDR3 contains 14 residues.

This clonotype was seen at least ten times. In nucleotides, the CDR3 is TGTGCCAGCAGTTTATTTGGGGGTGATCAGCCCCAGCATTTT. Residues: CASSLFGGDQPQHF. V usage is TRBV12-3 or TRBV12-4 and J usage is TRBJ1-5, with D maybe TRBD1 (5 bases). The germline V and J ends were trimmed by 2 bases and 5 bases, with 10 bases remaining between them. The CDR3 sequence is 14 residues long.

V gene TRBV7-9 combines with J gene TRBJ1-2; TRBD1 aligns across 8 bases. V shed 5 bases and J 5 bases; nucleotides not matched to a gene: 10. Germline-derived CDR1 and CDR2 are SEHNR and FQNEAQ (reference sequence). This CDR3 has 15 residues. In DNA form, the CDR3 reads TGTGCCAGCAGCCCCCCCACCCAGGGGGCATATGGCTACACCTTC. It translates to CASSPPTQGAYGYTF. Full variable domain (rest looked up from reference TRBV7-9 and TRBJ1-2): DTGVSQNPRHKITKRGQNVTFRCDPISEHNRLYWYRQTLGQGPEFLTYFQNEAQLEKSRLLSDRFSAERPKGSFSTLEIQRTEQGDSAMYLCASSPPTQGAYGYTFGSGTRLTVV.

This clonotype was detected only once. A much larger clone lies a single base off, so this may be a read error. The V call is TRBV20-1, the J call TRBJ1-5; tentative D call: TRBD1 (6 bases). Germline CDR1 and CDR2: DFQATT and SNEGSKA (reference sequence). The CDR3 totals 16 residues. CDR3 in amino acids: CCARIAPRGGDQPQHF. The CDR3 coding sequence is TGCTGTGCTAGAATTGCCCCTAGGGGGGGAGATCAGCCCCAGCATTTT.

This clonotype was observed many times. J is TRBJ2-1 and V is TRBV15; the D gene is possibly TRBD1 (6 bases). The CDR3 is made up of 13 amino acids. Trimming shortened V by 7 bases and J by 4 bases, and 11 bases separated the two germline ends. Germline V gene data show CDR1 as LNHNV and CDR2 as YYDKDF (reference sequence). CDR3 protein: CATIGTPYNEQFF. CDR3 DNA sequence: TGTGCCACCATCGGGACACCGTACAATGAGCAGTTCTTC.

This clonotype was seen many times. This chain joins TRBV7-9 and TRBJ2-7; TRBD2 aligns across 8 bases. Trimming removed 1 base from V and 4 bases from J; junction bases left unmatched: 3. Per germline, CDR1 SEHNR and CDR2 FQNEAQ (reference sequence). CDR3 length equals 14 residues. Here the CDR3 DNA reads TGTGCCAGCAGCTTAGTTGCTAGCGGGTACGAGCAGTACTTC. Its translation: CASSLVASGYEQYF.

This clonotype was detected ten times or more. V usage is TRBV24-1 and J usage is TRBJ2-7; 15 bases align to TRBD2. The V gene's germline CDR1 is KGHDR and CDR2 SFDVKD. The CDR3 spans 17 residues. The V segment lost 5 bases and the J segment 2 bases; nucleotides outside the gene matches: 6. The CDR3 coding sequence is TGTGCCACCAGTGTTGGGGGACTAGCGGGAGGTGCCTACGAGCAGTACTTC. Translated: CATSVGGLAGGAYEQYF.

At least ten counts were recorded for this clonotype. V usage is TRBV20-1 and J usage is TRBJ1-1; D is unresolved. The CDR3 is 12 amino acids. V was clipped by 6 bases and J by 1 base, with 9 bases between them. CDR1 is DFQATT and CDR2 is SNEGSKA in the germline V gene (reference sequence). CDR3 protein: CSAPLRNTEAFF. The CDR3 region has the DNA TGCAGTGCCCCGCTTAGGAACACTGAAGCTTTCTTT.

This clonotype was seen at least ten times. The chain combines TRBV6-5 with TRBJ2-7; D not certain. CDR1 and CDR2 (germline): MNHEY, SVGAGI. V dropped 0 bases and J dropped 0 bases, with 12 bases sitting between them. The CDR3 runs to 16 residues. This chain's CDR3 is CASSYSIMASSYEQYF. In DNA, the CDR3 is TGTGCCAGCAGTTACTCGATTATGGCCAGCTCCTACGAGCAGTACTTC.

As for this clonotype: A much larger clone lies one base from this, so it may be a read error. The J gene is TRBJ1-4, the V gene TRBV20-1; D remains unclear. Trimming took off 1 base at V and 4 bases at J, with 10 bases between the two ends. Germline V gene data show CDR1 as DFQATT and CDR2 as SNEGSKA (reference sequence). The CDR3 has 14 residues. The CDR3 nucleotides read TGCAGTGCTAGAGGGACCGGACTTAATGAAAAACTGTTTTTT. This encodes CSARGTGLNEKLFF.

Remarks on this clonotype: A much larger clone lies a single base off, so this may be a read error. J is TRBJ2-3 and V is TRBV27, with D tentatively TRBD2 (5 bases). V dropped 6 bases and J dropped 4 bases, with 20 bases sitting between them. The CDR3 is made up of 16 amino acids. The germline V gene encodes CDR1 MNHEY and CDR2 SMNVEV (reference sequence). The CDR3 bases are TGTGCCAGCAGCCCTAGACTACCGAGGTTTCCAGATACGCAGTATTTT. It translates to CASSPRLPRFPDTQYF.

This clonotype was observed at least ten times. The V gene is TRBV20-1, the J gene TRBJ1-2, with D possibly matching TRBD1 (5 bases). The V gene's germline CDR1 is DFQATT and CDR2 SNEGSKA (reference sequence). This CDR3 region has 16 residues. V lost 4 bases and J lost 2, with 20 bases in between. The CDR3 bases are TGCAGTGCTACCTTTACAGGACGCGCAGAAAACTATGGCTACACCTTC. This sequence encodes CSATFTGRAENYGYTF.

This clonotype was counted ten times or more. This chain uses TRBV5-5 with TRBJ2-1, with TRBD2 matching 8 bases. Trimming took 4 bases from V and 12 from J; bases not matched to a gene: 15. CDR3 length: 15 residues. Germline CDR1 reads SGHKS; CDR2 reads YYEKEE (reference sequence). The CDR3 region has the DNA TGTGCCAGCAGCACGCCTGCGGGACCGGGAGGGGTGCAGTTCTTC. Its translation: CASSTPAGPGGVQFF.

This clonotype came up many times. This chain joins TRBV12-3 or TRBV12-4 and TRBJ1-4; TRBD1 aligns across 8 bases. V lost 7 bases and J lost 8; bases outside the gene matches: 9. CDR3 length: 14 amino acids. This chain's CDR3 is CASKTGTGGEKLFF. CDR3 in DNA: TGTGCCAGCAAGACCGGGACAGGTGGGGAAAAACTGTTTTTT.

In this sample, this clonotype turned up many times. V gene TRBV20-1 combines with J gene TRBJ2-2, with 8 bases identical to TRBD2. Germline CDR1 is DFQATT and CDR2 is SNEGSKA (reference sequence). J gave up 4 bases and V 2 bases, and 0 bases lay outside the gene matches. The CDR3 contains 13 residues. CDR3 residues: CSARLAGTGELFF. In nucleotides, the CDR3 is TGCAGTGCTAGACTAGCGGGCACCGGGGAGCTGTTTTTT.

This clonotype came up many times. The V call is TRBV10-3, the J call TRBJ2-1; 8 bases align to TRBD2. CDR1 ENHRY and CDR2 SYGVKD come from the germline V gene. The CDR3 length is 20 residues. Trimming cost V 6 bases and J 3 bases; bases outside gene matches: 22. The CDR3 nucleotides read TGTGCCATCAGCCTCACCGGGACTAGGTTCCCAAGATCTGGCTACAATGAGCAGTTCTTC. Its protein is CAISLTGTRFPRSGYNEQFF.

This clonotype was observed at least ten times. This chain uses TRBV19 with TRBJ2-5, with D perhaps matching TRBD1 (5 bases). Trimming took off 5 bases at V and 5 bases at J, with 15 bases between the two ends. The CDR3 runs 14 residues. Germline CDR1 and CDR2: LNHDA and SQIVND (reference sequence). CDR3 DNA: TGTGCCAGTAGTCTGGGTCAGGGATGGGAGACCCAGTACTTC. Translation gives CASSLGQGWETQYF.

This clonotype occurred many times. The rearrangement links TRBV7-2 to TRBJ1-1; D not resolved. Per germline, CDR1 SGHTA and CDR2 FQGNSA. V lost 4 bases, J lost 4 bases, and 7 bases lay in between. The CDR3 spans 12 residues. The CDR3 DNA sequence: TGTGCCAGCAGCTCCTGGGGCACTGAAGCTTTCTTT. Translated, it gives CASSSWGTEAFF.

This clonotype showed up many times. This chain uses TRBV6-2 or TRBV6-3 with TRBJ1-4, with 7 bases lining up with TRBD1. V was pared by 6 bases and J by 7 bases, with 8 bases of the junction left unmatched. The CDR3 has 14 residues. Germline CDR1 reads MNHEY; CDR2 reads SVGEGT. The CDR3 sequence is CASSLWTGTEKLFF. DNA for the CDR3: TGTGCCAGCAGCCTTTGGACAGGCACTGAAAAACTGTTTTTT.

There are many counts of this clonotype. V usage is TRBV15 and J usage is TRBJ2-7, with a tentative D call TRBD1 (6 bases). Trimming took off 1 base at V and 3 bases at J, with 13 bases between the two ends. Germline loops: CDR1 LNHNV, CDR2 YYDKDF (reference sequence). The CDR3 extends over 15 amino acids. The CDR3: CATSRATGSVYEQYF. The CDR3 DNA reads as TGTGCCACCAGCAGAGCAACAGGGTCCGTCTACGAGCAGTACTTC.